The 17 T cell receptor beta chains in this list originate from one sample, sequenced in a study of blood T cell repertoires in COVID-19. The method was immunoSEQ multiplex PCR; TCRdb's version includes in-frame clones alone and lacks a portion of them. The data contain roughly 250,000 clones, about four fifths of them singletons. Sequencing was carried out using peripheral blood. The receptors originated from a person between 65 and 79 years old with COVID-19, enrolled during active disease.

The V gene is TRBV14, the J gene TRBJ2-4; TRBD2 might be the D (6 bases). The CDR3 runs to 17 residues. Germline-derived CDR1 and CDR2 are SGHDN and FVKESK. V shed 1 base and J shed 2 bases, with 15 bases lying between them. The CDR3 loop is CASSQAVYGGSKNIQYF. The CDR3 DNA is TGTGCCAGCAGCCAAGCAGTTTACGGGGGATCCAAAAACATTCAGTACTTC.

The rearrangement uses TRBV5-1 and TRBJ1-4; D may be TRBD1 (6 bases). In germline, CDR1 is SGHRS, CDR2 YFSETQ. This CDR3 is 15 amino acids long. V was clipped by 5 bases and J by 0 bases, with 11 bases between them. CDR3 DNA: TGCGCCAGCAGACAACAGGGTCCAACTAATGAAAAACTGTTTTTT. Translation gives CASRQQGPTNEKLFF.

V gene TRBV27 combines with J gene TRBJ2-7; 9 bases fit TRBD1. With V trimmed by 5 bases and J by 4 bases, 9 bases remained unmatched. The CDR3 extends over 15 amino acids. The germline gives CDR1 MNHEY, CDR2 SMNVEV (reference sequence). CDR3 DNA: TGTGCCAGCAGTCTAAGGACAGGGGCGATATACGAGCAGTACTTC. Translation gives CASSLRTGAIYEQYF.

The rearrangement links TRBV6-6 to TRBJ2-3; D is uncertain. Germline values: CDR1 MNHNY, CDR2 SVGAGI (reference sequence). V was pared by 5 bases and J by 4 bases, with 13 bases between. CDR3 length equals 14 residues. CDR3 in DNA: TGTGCCAGCAGTAAGCAGAGCCGGGCAGATACGCAGTATTTT. It is translated as CASSKQSRADTQYF.

This chain joins TRBV28 and TRBJ2-5, with 7 bases aligning to TRBD2. The CDR3 is made up of 15 amino acids. V lost 5 bases to trimming and J lost 5 bases; unmatched junction nucleotides: 11. Germline V gene lookup returns CDR1 MDHEN and CDR2 SYDVKM. The CDR3 region has the DNA TGTGCCAGCAGTCGCAGACTAGCTGGGCGGGAGACCCAGTACTTC. Protein: CASSRRLAGRETQYF.

J is TRBJ2-5 and V is TRBV3-1 (or the pseudogene TRBV3-2), with TRBD2 matching over 8 bases. CDR3 length equals 17 residues. The V segment lost 3 bases and the J segment 5 bases; nucleotides outside the gene matches: 14. The germline gives CDR1 LGHDT, CDR2 YNNKEL (reference sequence). Written as DNA, the CDR3 is TGTGCCAGCAGCCACTGCCCTCTAGCGGGCTTTTGGGAGACCCAGTACTTC. Residues: CASSHCPLAGFWETQYF.

The gene calls are TRBV7-8 and TRBJ1-2; perhaps TRBD1 as D (6 bases). The CDR3 contains 14 residues. The germline gives CDR1 SGHVS, CDR2 FQNEAQ. V was cut by 5 bases and J by 8 bases, with 18 bases left in between. CDR3 sequence (DNA): TGTGCCAGCAGCGGCCCAGGGGCACCAGGGGGCTACACCTTC. Translation: CASSGPGAPGGYTF.

V and J are TRBV27 and TRBJ1-4; unclear D gene. The CDR3 has 17 amino acids. The germline V and J ends were trimmed by 6 bases and 2 bases, with 19 bases remaining between them. Germline V gives CDR1 MNHEY, CDR2 SMNVEV (reference sequence). CDR3 sequence reads: CASSRRPGIATNEKLFF. CDR3 in DNA: TGTGCCAGCAGCCGAAGACCGGGTATTGCGACTAATGAAAAACTGTTTTTT.

The chain carries TRBV7-6 and TRBJ2-3; 10 bases are shared with TRBD2. Germline trimming cut 5 bases from V and 10 bases from J; bases unmatched to any gene: 15. CDR3 length: 16 residues. The germline CDR1 and CDR2 sequences are SGHVS and FNYEAQ. The CDR3 spells CASSITSGKDPSAQYF. The CDR3 bases are TGTGCCAGCAGCATAACTAGCGGGAAAGACCCAAGCGCGCAGTATTTT.

This rearrangement joins TRBV18 to TRBJ1-5, with unresolved D. Germline CDR1 is KGHSH and CDR2 is LQKENI. This CDR3 contains 13 residues. Trimming removed 3 bases at V and 4 bases at J, with 7 bases between. The CDR3 DNA is TGTGCCAGCTCACCGTCAGATAATCAGCCCCAGCATTTT. Translating gives CASSPSDNQPQHF.

V gene TRBV5-1 combines with J gene TRBJ1-1; D possibly corresponds to TRBD1 (5 bases). V shed 4 bases and J shed 1 base, with 14 bases lying between them. CDR1 is SGHRS, CDR2 YFSETQ, per germline. The CDR3 sequence is 15 residues long. The DNA of the CDR3 is TGCGCCAGCAGCACCACGACAGCACGGAACACTGAAGCTTTCTTT. Protein sequence: CASSTTTARNTEAFF. The variable domain in full, completed from reference TRBV5-1 and TRBJ1-1, reads KAGVTQTPRYLIKTRGQQVTLSCSPISGHRSVSWYQQTPGQGLQFLFEYFSETQRNKGNFPGRFSGRQFSNSRSEMNVSTLELGDSALYLCASSTTTARNTEAFFGQGTRLTVV.

This chain connects TRBV7-2 to TRBJ2-7; D is perhaps TRBD1 (6 bases). Germline lookup yields CDR1 SGHTA and CDR2 FQGNSA. This CDR3 has 13 amino acids. The ends were cut back, 4 bases at V and 3 bases at J, with 10 bases in the middle. CDR3 region: CASSSRGGYEQYF. The DNA of the CDR3 is TGTGCCAGCAGCTCTCGAGGGGGCTACGAGCAGTACTTC.

The count of this clone is one. This chain uses TRBV5-4 with TRBJ2-5; D might be TRBD1 (6 bases). This CDR3 comprises 15 residues. V was trimmed by 4 bases and J by 5 bases, leaving 18 bases between them. CDR1 and CDR2 from the germline V gene are SGHNT and YYREEE (reference sequence). DNA of the CDR3: TGTGCCAGCAGCGCGACTTTAGGGGGTACGGAGACCCAGTACTTC. Protein sequence: CASSATLGGTETQYF.

This clone was detected only once. The chain links TRBV3-1 (or the pseudogene TRBV3-2) to TRBJ2-1; D remains unclear. Trimming stripped 4 bases from V and 9 bases from J, with 13 bases between. This CDR3 is 13 amino acids long. Germline V lookup: CDR1 LGHDT, CDR2 YNNKEL (reference sequence). The CDR3 is CASSLTRVPEQFF. CDR3 bases: TGTGCCAGCAGCCTCACCCGGGTTCCTGAGCAGTTCTTC.

This chain links TRBV3-1 (or the pseudogene TRBV3-2) with TRBJ2-1; 9 bases map to TRBD1. The germline V gene has CDR1 LGHDT and CDR2 YNNKEL (reference sequence). The V and J ends lost 3 bases and 9 bases, in that order; junction bases with no gene match: 9. The CDR3 runs 15 residues. CDR3 in DNA: TGTGCCAGCAGCCAGGATCATACAGGGGGCGGTGAGCAGTTCTTC. This encodes CASSQDHTGGGEQFF.

The chain recombines TRBV9 with TRBJ2-7; 9 bases agree with TRBD2. Germline CDR1 is SGDLS and CDR2 is YYNGEE. The CDR3 has 15 amino acids. Trimming at V came to 3 bases and at J to 4 bases, leaving 8 bases not matched to a gene. The CDR3 reads CASSEGERGEYEQYF. In DNA form, the CDR3 reads TGTGCCAGCAGCGAGGGCGAGCGGGGGGAATACGAGCAGTACTTC.

This clone has only one observation. This chain joins TRBV19 and TRBJ1-2; D perhaps matches TRBD1 (6 bases). Germline CDR1 reads LNHDA; CDR2 reads SQIVND (reference sequence). With 7 bases removed from V and 3 bases from J, the gap between germline ends came to 15 bases. The CDR3 is 14 amino acids. This chain's CDR3 is CASTLQGNDYGYTF. The CDR3 region has the DNA TGTGCCAGTACGCTACAGGGTAATGACTATGGCTACACCTTC.